A selection of T cell receptor beta chains follows, all from one sample in a study of blood T cell repertoires in COVID-19. The repertoire was sequenced with immunoSEQ multiplex PCR; TCRdb's copy has only in-frame clones and lacks some. The sample includes 78,000 or so clones, approximately 86% of them seen just once. Material for sequencing was peripheral blood. The receptors derive from a man aged 45-65 years with active or convalescent COVID-19. The CDR3 runs from the conserved cysteine through the conserved F or W. A D gene is named only where the DNA matches it firmly. Clone size appears in some rows only: once, few, many, or a class for an expanded clone.

size	V	J	D	DNA	CDR3
once	TRBV6-5	TRBJ2-1	NA	TGTGCCAGCGCAATTGCGGTTGAGCAGTTCTTC	CASAIAVEQFF
once	TRBV2	TRBJ2-1	TRBD1	TGTGCCAGCAGCCAGCAGGGGGCTGGGGGCAATGAGCAGTTCTTC	CASSQQGAGGNEQFF
NA	TRBV7-8	TRBJ2-7	TRBD1	TGTGCCAGCAGCCGCGGGACAGGGCTCTACGAGCAGTACTTC	CASSRGTGLYEQYF
NA	TRBV7-2	TRBJ1-4	TRBD1	TGTGCCAGCAGCTCACCCACAGGGGGCGACGAAAAACTGTTTTTT	CASSSPTGGDEKLFF
NA	TRBV7-9	TRBJ2-3	NA	TGTGCCAGCAGCGAGACAGTTACAGATACGCAGTATTTT	CASSETVTDTQYF
NA	TRBV11-3	TRBJ2-7	TRBD1	TGTGCCAGCAGCCGGGACAGGCTTTCAGAGCAGTACTTC	CASSRDRLSEQYF
once	TRBV10-3	TRBJ2-3	TRBD2	TGTGCCATCAGTGACGGGGGGAGTTCCACAGATACGCAGTATTTT	CAISDGGSSTDTQYF
NA	TRBV15	TRBJ2-1	NA	TGTGCCACCAGCCCCCGGCGGGCCGTTGGGGAGCAGTTCTTC	CATSPRRAVGEQFF
once	TRBV5-1	TRBJ2-1	TRBD2	TGCGCCAGCAGCTTGAGACTAGCGGGGTCGGATGAGCAGTTCTTC	CASSLRLAGSDEQFF
NA	TRBV7-2	TRBJ1-1	NA	TGTGCCAGCAGCTTAGCATACCCGGGGACTGAAGCTTTCTTT	CASSLAYPGTEAFF
once	TRBV24-1	TRBJ1-4	NA	TGTGCCACCAGTTTAGGGGTCGGTGAAAAACTGTTTTTT	CATSLGVGEKLFF
NA	TRBV5-4	TRBJ2-5	NA	TGTGCCAGCAGTAAAGACAGTGATCAAGAGACCCAGTACTTC	CASSKDSDQETQYF
NA	TRBV5-5	TRBJ1-6	NA	TGTGCCAGCAGCTTGGAGGGGAATTCACCCCTCCACTTT	CASSLEGNSPLHF
NA	TRBV28	TRBJ2-1	TRBD2	TGTGCCAGCATGACTAGCCGTTTCTCCTACAATGAGCAGTTCTTC	CASMTSRFSYNEQFF
NA	TRBV18	TRBJ2-7	NA	TGTGCCAGCTCCCGGTCAACAGCGGCGCCCTACGAGCAGTACTTC	CASSRSTAAPYEQYF
NA	TRBV9	TRBJ2-3	NA	TGTGCCAGCAGCGTGGCCCTTGGGGCGGGGTCGGATACGCAGTATTTT	CASSVALGAGSDTQYF
NA	TRBV4-3	TRBJ2-2	NA	TGCGCCAGCAGCCAAGCGGCGAACACCGGGGAGCTGTTTTTT	CASSQAANTGELFF
NA	TRBV2	TRBJ2-7	TRBD1	TGTGCCGACTCCGGGACAGGCTACGAGCAGTACTTC	CADSGTGYEQYF
NA	TRBV10-3	TRBJ1-3	NA	TGTGCCATCAGTGAGTTACAGACAGATCCTCTAACTCTCGTATATTTT	CAISELQTDPLTLVYF
NA	TRBV19	TRBJ1-5	NA	TGTGCCAGTAATGATCAGGGTCAGCCCCAGCATTTT	CASNDQGQPQHF
few	TRBV4-1	TRBJ2-2	NA	TGCGCCAGCAGCTCCCAGGAACGGCGCAGTCGGGAGCTGTTTTTT	CASSSQERRSRELFF
few	TRBV19	TRBJ2-5	NA	TGTGCCAGTAGTATAGGAAGGGGCAGGGGACGAGAGACCCAGTACTTC	CASSIGRGRGRETQYF
once	TRBV5-6	TRBJ2-5	TRBD1	TGTGCCAGCAGCTCGGGACAGGGTTCGGGGGAGACCCAGTACTTC	CASSSGQGSGETQYF
once	TRBV2	TRBJ1-4	TRBD1	TGTGCCAGCAGCATGAACAGGGGAGCTAATGAAAAACTGTTTTTT	CASSMNRGANEKLFF
NA	TRBV2	TRBJ2-5	TRBD2	TGTGCCAGCAGTGAAGGTTGGATAGCGGGGGGGGAGACCCAGTACTTC	CASSEGWIAGGETQYF
NA	TRBV10-3	TRBJ2-3	TRBD2	TGTGCCATCACCGGGACTAGCGGGGGCCTTAGCACAGATACGCAGTATTTT	CAITGTSGGLSTDTQYF